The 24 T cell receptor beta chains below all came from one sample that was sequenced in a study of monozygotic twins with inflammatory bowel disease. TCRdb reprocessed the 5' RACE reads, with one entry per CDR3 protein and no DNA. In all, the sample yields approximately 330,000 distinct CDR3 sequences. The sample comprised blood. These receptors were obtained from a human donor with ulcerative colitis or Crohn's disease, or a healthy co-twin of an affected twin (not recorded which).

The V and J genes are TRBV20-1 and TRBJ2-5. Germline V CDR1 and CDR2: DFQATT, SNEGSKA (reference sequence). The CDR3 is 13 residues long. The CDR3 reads CSARGVLGETQYF.

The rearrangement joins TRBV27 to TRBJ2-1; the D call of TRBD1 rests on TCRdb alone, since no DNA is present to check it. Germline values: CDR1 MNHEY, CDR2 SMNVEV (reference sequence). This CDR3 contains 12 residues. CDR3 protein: CASSSPRDSVVF.

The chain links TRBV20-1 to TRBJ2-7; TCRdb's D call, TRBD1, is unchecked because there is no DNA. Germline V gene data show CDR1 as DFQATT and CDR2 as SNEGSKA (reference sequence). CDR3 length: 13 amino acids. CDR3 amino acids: CSAVGIPSDEQYF.

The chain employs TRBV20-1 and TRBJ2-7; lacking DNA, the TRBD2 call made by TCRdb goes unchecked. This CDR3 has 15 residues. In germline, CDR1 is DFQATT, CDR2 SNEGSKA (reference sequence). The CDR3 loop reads CSARSLAGGGYEQYF.

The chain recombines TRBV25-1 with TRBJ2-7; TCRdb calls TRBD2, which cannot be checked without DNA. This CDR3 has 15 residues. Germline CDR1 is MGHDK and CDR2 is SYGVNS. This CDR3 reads CASSEFAGSSYEQYF.

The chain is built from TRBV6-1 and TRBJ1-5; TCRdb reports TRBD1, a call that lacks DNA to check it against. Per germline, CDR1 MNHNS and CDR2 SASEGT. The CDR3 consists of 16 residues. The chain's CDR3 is CASSRAGTGNNQPQHF.

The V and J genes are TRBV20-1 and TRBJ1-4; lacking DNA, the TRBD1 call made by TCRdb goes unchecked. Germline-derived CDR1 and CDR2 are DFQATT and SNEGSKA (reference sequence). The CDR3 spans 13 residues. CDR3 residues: CSLWDRENEKLFF.

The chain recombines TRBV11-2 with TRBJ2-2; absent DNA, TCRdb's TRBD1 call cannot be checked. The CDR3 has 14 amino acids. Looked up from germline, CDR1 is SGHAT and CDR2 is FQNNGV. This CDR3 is CASRRQLNTGELFF.

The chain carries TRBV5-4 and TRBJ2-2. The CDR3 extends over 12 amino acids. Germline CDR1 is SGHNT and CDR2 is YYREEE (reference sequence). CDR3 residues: CASSTMTGELFF.

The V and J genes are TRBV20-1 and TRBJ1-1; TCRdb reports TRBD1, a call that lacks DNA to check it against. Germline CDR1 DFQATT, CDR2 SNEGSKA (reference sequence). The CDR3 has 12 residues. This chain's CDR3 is CSAPTGITEAFF.

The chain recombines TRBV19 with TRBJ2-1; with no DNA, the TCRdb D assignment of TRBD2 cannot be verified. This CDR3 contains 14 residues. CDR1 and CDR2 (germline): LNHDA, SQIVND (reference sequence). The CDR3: CASLSGTSGVEQFF.

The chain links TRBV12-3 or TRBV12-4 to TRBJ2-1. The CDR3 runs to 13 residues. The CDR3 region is CASSLQHYNEQFF.

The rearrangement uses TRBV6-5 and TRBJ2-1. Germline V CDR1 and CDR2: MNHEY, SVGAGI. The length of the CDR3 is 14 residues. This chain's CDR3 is CASSLSDNYNEQFF.

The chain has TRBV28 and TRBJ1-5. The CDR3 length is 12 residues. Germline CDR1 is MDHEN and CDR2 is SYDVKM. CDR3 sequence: CASSSVGMAQHF.

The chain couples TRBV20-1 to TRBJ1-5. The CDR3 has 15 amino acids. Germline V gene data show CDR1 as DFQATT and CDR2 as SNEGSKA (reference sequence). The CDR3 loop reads CSAPQGGREDQPQHF.

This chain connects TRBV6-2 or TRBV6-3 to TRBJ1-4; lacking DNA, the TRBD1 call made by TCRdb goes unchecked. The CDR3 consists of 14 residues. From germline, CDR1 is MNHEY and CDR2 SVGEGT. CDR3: CASTDGPTGEKLFF.

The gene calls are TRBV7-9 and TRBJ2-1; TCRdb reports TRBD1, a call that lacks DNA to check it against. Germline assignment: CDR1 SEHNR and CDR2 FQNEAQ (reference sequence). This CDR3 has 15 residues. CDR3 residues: CASSPGWEPVGEQFF. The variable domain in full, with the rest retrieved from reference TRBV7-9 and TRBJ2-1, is DTGVSQNPRHKITKRGQNVTFRCDPISEHNRLYWYRQTLGQGPEFLTYFQNEAQLEKSRLLSDRFSAERPKGSFSTLEIQRTEQGDSAMYLCASSPGWEPVGEQFFGPGTRLTVL.

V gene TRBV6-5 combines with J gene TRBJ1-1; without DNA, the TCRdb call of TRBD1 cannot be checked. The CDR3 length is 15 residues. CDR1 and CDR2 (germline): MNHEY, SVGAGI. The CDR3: CASSYGQGVNTEAFF.

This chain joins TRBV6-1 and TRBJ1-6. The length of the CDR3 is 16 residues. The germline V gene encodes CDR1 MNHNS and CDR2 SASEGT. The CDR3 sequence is CASSPKHGSYNSPLHF.

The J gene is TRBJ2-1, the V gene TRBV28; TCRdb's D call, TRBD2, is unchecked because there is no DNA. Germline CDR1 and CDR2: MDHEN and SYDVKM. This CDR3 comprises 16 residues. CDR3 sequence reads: CASSPSYRGRYNEQFF.

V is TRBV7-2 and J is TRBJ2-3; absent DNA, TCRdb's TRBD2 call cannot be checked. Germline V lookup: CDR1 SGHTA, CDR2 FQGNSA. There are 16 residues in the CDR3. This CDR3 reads CASSSRLAGGPNTQYF. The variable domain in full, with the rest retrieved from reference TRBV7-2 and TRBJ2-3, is GAGVSQSPSNKVTEKGKDVELRCDPISGHTALYWYRQSLGQGLEFLIYFQGNSAPDKSGLPSDRFSAERTGGSVSTLTIQRTQQEDSAVYLCASSSRLAGGPNTQYFGPGTRLTVL.

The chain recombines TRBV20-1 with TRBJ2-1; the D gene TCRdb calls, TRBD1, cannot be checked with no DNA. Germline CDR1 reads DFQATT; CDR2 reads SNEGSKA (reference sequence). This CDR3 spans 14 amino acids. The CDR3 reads CSARDRSGDNEQFF.

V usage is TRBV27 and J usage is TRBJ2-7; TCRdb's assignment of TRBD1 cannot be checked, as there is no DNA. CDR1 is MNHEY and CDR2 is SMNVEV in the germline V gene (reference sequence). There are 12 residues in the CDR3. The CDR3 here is CASRTGPYEQYF.

The CDR3 loop reads CASSFGGATFF. The chain combines TRBV12-3 or TRBV12-4 with TRBJ1-1. CDR3 size: 11 residues.